The 5 T cell receptor delta chains presented below share a single source sample, sequenced in a study of gamma delta lymphoproliferative disorders and STAT genes. TCRdb used CATT to re-call clones from the multiplex PCR reads. The sample comprises several hundred delta-chain clones, approximately 1.5% of which are singletons, and around 75% rests with the top ten. Sequencing used genomic DNA taken from PBMCs of patients and controls. The specimen was blood. All receptors derive from a human donor in good health.

In regard to this clone: This is likely an artifact of a read error, given a far larger clone one base away. Other DNA sequences in this sample translate to the same CDR3. The chain employs TRDV1 and TRDJ1; no firm D call. Germline CDR1 TSWWSYY, CDR2 QGS. Trimming stripped 2 bases from V and 0 bases from J, with 19 bases between. The CDR3 is 18 amino acids. CDR3 sequence reads: CALGEGSPAALYTDKLIF. CDR3 nucleotides: TGTGCTCTTGGGGAAGGGTCACCCGCCGCGTTGTACACCGATAAACTCATCTTT.

This clone has just a few counts. TCRdb's listed protein matches a much larger clone and diverges from this DNA's translation at residue 15, likely through a read error; the protein shown comes from the DNA. The V gene is TRDV3, the J gene TRDJ1; 9 bases align to TRDD3. Germline V CDR1 and CDR2: TVYSNPD, GDNSRS (reference sequence). The CDR3 consists of 17 residues. The CDR3 region has the DNA TGTGCCCCCTTCTACTGGGGGACACTTAATGGGGCCGATAAACCCATCTTT. Residues: CAPFYWGTLNGADKPIF.

Concerning this clone itself: The mismatch at residue 16 between this DNA's translation and the TCRdb protein of a much larger clone likely reflects a read error; the protein shown is translated from the DNA. The rearrangement links TRDV2 to TRDJ1; D is unclear. The CDR3 loop spans 19 amino acids. The V gene's germline CDR1 is GEAIGNYY and CDR2 EKD. The CDR3 bases are TGTGCCTGTGACCCGCTTCGGCCAGGTACTCGTTCATACACCGATAGACTCATCTTT. Its translation: CACDPLRPGTRSYTDRLIF.

This clone was seen a few times. A far larger clone is a single base away, which makes a read error likely. In the same sample, other DNA sequences code for this CDR3. V usage is TRDV1 and J usage is TRDJ1; 8 bases fit TRDD3. CDR1 is TSWWSYY, CDR2 QGS, per germline. With V trimmed by 2 bases and J by 0 bases, 29 bases remained unmatched. The CDR3 length is 24 residues. CDR3 loop: CALGEGPSTKWGIRGGSYTDKLIF. CDR3 in DNA: TGTGCTCTTGGGGAAGGGCCTTCCACCAAGTGGGGGATTCGTGGGGGGTCGTACACCGATAAACTCATCTTT.

Notes on this clone: The amino acid sequence in TCRdb belongs to a much larger clone and departs from this DNA's translation at residue 18, likely a sequencing read error; the sequence shown is translated from the DNA. CDR3 in DNA: TGTGCCGCCTGGGAATTCCCAGGGGTGGGGGATACGTCTTTCACCGATAAATTCATCTTT. Protein sequence: CAAWEFPGVGDTSFTDKFIF. The gene calls are TRDV3 and TRDJ1; 11 nucleotides match TRDD3. This CDR3 comprises 20 residues. Germline CDR1 reads TVYSNPD; CDR2 reads GDNSRS (reference sequence).